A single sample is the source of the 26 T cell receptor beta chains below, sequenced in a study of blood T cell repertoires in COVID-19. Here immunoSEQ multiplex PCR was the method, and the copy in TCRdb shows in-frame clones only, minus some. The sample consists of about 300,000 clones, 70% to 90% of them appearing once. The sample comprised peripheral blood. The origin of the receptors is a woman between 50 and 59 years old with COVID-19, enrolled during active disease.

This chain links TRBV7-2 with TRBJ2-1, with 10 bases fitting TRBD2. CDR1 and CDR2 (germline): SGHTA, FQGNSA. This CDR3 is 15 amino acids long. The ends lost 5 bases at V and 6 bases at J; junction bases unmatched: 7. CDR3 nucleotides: TGTGCCAGCAGCCCCGGTAGCGGGAGGATCAATGAGCAGTTCTTC. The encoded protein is CASSPGSGRINEQFF.

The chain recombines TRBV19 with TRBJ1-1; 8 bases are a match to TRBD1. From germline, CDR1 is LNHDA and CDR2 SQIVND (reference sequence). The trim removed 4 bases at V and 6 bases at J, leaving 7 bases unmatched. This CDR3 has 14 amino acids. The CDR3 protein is CASSKRQGKSEAFF. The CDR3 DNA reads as TGTGCCAGTAGTAAGCGACAGGGGAAGTCTGAAGCTTTCTTT.

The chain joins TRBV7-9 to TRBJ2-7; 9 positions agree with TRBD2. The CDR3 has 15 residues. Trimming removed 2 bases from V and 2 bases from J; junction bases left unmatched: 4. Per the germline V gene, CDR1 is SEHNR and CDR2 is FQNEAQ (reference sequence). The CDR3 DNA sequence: TGTGCCAGCAGCTTAATTGTAGCGGGAGCCTACGAGCAGTACTTC. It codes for CASSLIVAGAYEQYF.

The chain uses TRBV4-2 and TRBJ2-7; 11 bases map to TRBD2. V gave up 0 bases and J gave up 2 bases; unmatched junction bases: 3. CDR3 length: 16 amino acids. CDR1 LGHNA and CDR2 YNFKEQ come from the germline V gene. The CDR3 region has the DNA TGTGCCAGCAGCCAAGAGATAGCGGGAGGGCCCTACGAGCAGTACTTC. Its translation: CASSQEIAGGPYEQYF.

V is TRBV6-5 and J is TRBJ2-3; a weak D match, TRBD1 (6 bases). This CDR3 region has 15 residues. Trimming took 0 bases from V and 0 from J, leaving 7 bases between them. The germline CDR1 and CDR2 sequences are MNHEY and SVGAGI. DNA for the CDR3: TGTGCCAGCAGTTACTCCCAGGGGAGCACAGATACGCAGTATTTT. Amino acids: CASSYSQGSTDTQYF.

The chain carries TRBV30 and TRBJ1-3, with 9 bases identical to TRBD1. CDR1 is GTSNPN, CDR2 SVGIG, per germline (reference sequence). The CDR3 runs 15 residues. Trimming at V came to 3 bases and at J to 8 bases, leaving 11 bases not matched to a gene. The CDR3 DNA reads TGTGCCTGGAGGGGACAGGGTTATGTTGGTTACACCATATATTTT. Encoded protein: CAWRGQGYVGYTIYF.

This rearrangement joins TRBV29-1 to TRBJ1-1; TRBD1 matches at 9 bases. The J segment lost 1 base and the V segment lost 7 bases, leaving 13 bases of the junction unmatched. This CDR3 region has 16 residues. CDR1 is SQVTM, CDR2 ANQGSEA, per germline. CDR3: CSAEGIGTGRNTEAFF. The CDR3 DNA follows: TGCAGCGCGGAAGGAATTGGGACAGGGCGGAACACTGAAGCTTTCTTT.

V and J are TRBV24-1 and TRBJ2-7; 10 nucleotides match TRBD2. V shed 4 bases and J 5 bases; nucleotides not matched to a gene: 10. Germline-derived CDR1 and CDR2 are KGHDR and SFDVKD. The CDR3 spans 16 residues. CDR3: CATSDREREGLDEQYF. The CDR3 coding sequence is TGTGCCACCAGTGACCGTGAGCGGGAGGGATTGGACGAGCAGTACTTC.

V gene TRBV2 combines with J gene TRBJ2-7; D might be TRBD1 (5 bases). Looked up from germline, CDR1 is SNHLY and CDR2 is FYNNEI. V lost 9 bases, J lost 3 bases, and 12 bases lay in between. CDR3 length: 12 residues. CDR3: CARVGPNYEQYF. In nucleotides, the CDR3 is TGTGCCAGGGTGGGGCCAAACTACGAGCAGTACTTC.

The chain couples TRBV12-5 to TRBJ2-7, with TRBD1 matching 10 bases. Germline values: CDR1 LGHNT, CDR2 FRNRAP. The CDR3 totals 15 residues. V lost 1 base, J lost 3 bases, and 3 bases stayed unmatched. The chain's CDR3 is CASGLAGQGNYEQYF. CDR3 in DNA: TGTGCTAGTGGTTTGGCGGGACAGGGGAACTACGAGCAGTACTTC.

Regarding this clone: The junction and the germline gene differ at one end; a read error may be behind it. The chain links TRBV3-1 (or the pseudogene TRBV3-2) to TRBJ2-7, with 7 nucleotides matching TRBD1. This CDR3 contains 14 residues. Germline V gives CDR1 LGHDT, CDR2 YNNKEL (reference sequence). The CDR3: CVSSHTGTADEQYF. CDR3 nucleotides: TGTGTCAGCAGCCATACCGGGACAGCGGACGAGCAGTACTTC.

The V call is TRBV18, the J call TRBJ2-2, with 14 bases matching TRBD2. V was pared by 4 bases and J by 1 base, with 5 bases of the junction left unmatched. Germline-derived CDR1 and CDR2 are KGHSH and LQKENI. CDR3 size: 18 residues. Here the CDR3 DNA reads TGTGCCAGCTCACGAGGACTAGCGGGAGGCTGGAACACCGGGGAGCTGTTTTTT. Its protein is CASSRGLAGGWNTGELFF. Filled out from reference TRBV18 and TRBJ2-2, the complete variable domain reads NAGVMQNPRHLVRRRGQEARLRCSPMKGHSHVYWYRQLPEEGLKFMVYLQKENIIDESGMPKERFSAEFPKEGPSILRIQQVVRGDSAAYFCASSRGLAGGWNTGELFFGEGSRLTVL.

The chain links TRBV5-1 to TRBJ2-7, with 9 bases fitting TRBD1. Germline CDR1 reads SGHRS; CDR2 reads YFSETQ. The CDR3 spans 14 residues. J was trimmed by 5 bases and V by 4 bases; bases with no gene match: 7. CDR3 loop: CASSTGQGNNEQYF. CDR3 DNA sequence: TGCGCCAGCAGCACGGGACAGGGTAACAACGAGCAGTACTTC.

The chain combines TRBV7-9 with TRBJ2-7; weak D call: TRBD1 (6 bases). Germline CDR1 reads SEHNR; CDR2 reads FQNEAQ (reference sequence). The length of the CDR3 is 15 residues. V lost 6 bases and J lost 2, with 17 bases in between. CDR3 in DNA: TGTGCCAGCAGTATCGCCGACAGGTATGCCTACGAGCAGTACTTC. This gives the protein CASSIADRYAYEQYF.

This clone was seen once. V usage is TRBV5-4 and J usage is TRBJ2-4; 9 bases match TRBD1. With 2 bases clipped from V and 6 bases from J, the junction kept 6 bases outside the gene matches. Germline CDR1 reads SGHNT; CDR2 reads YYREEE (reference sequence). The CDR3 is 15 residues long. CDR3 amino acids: CASSFPLGQGNIQYF. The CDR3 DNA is TGTGCCAGCAGCTTCCCTTTGGGACAGGGAAACATTCAGTACTTC. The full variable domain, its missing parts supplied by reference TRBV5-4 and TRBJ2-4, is ETGVTQSPTHLIKTRGQQVTLRCSSQSGHNTVSWYQQALGQGPQFIFQYYREEENGRGNFPPRFSGLQFPNYSSELNVNALELDDSALYLCASSFPLGQGNIQYFGAGTRLSVL.

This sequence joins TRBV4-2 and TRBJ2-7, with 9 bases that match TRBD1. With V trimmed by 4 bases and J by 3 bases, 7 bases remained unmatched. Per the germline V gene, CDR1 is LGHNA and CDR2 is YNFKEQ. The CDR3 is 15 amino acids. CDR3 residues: CASSRTGTGIYEQYF. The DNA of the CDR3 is TGTGCCAGCAGCCGGACCGGGACAGGGATCTACGAGCAGTACTTC.

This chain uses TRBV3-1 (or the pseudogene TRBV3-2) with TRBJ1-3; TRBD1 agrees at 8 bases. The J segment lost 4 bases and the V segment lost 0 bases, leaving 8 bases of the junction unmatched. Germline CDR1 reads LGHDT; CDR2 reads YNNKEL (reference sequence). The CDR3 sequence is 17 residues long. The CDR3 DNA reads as TGTGCCAGCAGCCAAGATTCGGACAGGGTCAGAGGAAACACCATATATTTT. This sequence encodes CASSQDSDRVRGNTIYF.

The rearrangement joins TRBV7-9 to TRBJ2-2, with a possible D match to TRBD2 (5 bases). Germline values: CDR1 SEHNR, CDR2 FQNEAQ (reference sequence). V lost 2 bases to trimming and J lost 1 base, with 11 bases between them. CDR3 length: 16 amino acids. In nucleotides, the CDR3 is TGTGCCAGCAGCTTACTTCGAGGGCTGAACACCGGGGAGCTGTTTTTT. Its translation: CASSLLRGLNTGELFF.

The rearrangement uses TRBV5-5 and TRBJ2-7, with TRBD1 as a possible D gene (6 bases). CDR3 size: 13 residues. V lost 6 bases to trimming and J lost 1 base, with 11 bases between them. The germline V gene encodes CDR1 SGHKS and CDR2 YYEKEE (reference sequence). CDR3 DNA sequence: TGTGCCAGCATCGGACAGTCTTCCTACGAGCAGTACTTC. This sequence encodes CASIGQSSYEQYF.

This CDR3 is CASSPDRLTDTQYF. The CDR3 bases are TGTGCCAGTAGTCCCGACCGACTCACAGATACGCAGTATTTT. This rearrangement joins TRBV19 to TRBJ2-3; D gene uncertain. Germline V gene data show CDR1 as LNHDA and CDR2 as SQIVND (reference sequence). Trimming left V 5 bases short and J 2 bases short, with 11 bases between. CDR3 size: 14 residues.

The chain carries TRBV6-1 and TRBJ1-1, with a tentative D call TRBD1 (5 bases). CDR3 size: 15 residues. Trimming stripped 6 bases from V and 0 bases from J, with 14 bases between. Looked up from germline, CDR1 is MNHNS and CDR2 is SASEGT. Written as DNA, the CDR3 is TGTGCCAGCAGGGGACTGATCCTCGTGAACACTGAAGCTTTCTTT. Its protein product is CASRGLILVNTEAFF.

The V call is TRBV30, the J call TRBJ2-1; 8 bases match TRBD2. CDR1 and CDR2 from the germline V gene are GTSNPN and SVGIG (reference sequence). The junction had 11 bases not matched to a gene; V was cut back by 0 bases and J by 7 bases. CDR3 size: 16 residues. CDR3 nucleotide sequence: TGTGCCTGGAGTGTACTTCCGGGACTAGGGGGGAATGAGCAGTTCTTC. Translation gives CAWSVLPGLGGNEQFF.

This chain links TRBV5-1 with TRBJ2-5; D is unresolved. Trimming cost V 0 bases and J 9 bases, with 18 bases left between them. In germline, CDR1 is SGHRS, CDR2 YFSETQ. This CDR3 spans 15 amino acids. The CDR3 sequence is CASSLDRKPTTSQYF. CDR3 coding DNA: TGCGCCAGCAGCTTGGATCGCAAACCCACTACATCCCAGTACTTC.

The CDR3 DNA reads as TGTGCTAGTGGTTCGGAGCTTTGGAGTCACGACGAGCAGTACTTC. Its protein is CASGSELWSHDEQYF. The chain employs TRBV12-5 and TRBJ2-7; no definite D call. V was clipped by 4 bases and J by 5 bases, with 18 bases between them. Germline CDR1 LGHNT, CDR2 FRNRAP. There are 15 residues in the CDR3.

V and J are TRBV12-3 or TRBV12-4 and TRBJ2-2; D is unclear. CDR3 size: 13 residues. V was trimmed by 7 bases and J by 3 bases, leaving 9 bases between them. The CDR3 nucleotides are TGTGCCAGCAACTTATTATACACCGGGGAGCTGTTTTTT. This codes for CASNLLYTGELFF.

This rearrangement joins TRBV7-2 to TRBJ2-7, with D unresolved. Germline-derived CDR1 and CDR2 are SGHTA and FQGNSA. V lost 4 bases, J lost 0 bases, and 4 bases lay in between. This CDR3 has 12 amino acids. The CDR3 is CASSSRSYEQYF. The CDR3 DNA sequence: TGTGCCAGCAGCTCCCGCTCCTACGAGCAGTACTTC.